The 13 T cell receptor beta chains listed next were all sequenced from one sample in a study of blood T cell repertoires in COVID-19. Generated by immunoSEQ multiplex PCR, the TCRdb table keeps only in-frame clones and is missing some. This table holds some 150,000 clones, 86% found once. The sequenced material came from peripheral blood. All receptors come from a woman aged 55-70 years with acute or convalescent COVID-19.

The rearrangement uses TRBV18 and TRBJ2-7, with 10 nucleotides matching TRBD1. Germline V gene data show CDR1 as KGHSH and CDR2 as LQKENI. CDR3 length: 16 amino acids. J gave up 2 bases and V 3 bases, and 7 bases lay outside the gene matches. The CDR3 protein is CASSPQTGGAAYEQYF. The DNA for the CDR3 is TGTGCCAGCTCACCCCAGACAGGGGGCGCCGCCTACGAGCAGTACTTC.

The chain couples TRBV5-1 to TRBJ2-3, with 9 bases fitting TRBD1. In germline, CDR1 is SGHRS, CDR2 YFSETQ. The CDR3 contains 13 residues. Trimming removed 7 bases from V and 1 base from J; junction bases left unmatched: 1. The chain's CDR3 is CASRTGGTDTQYF. CDR3 in DNA: TGCGCCAGCCGGACAGGGGGCACAGATACGCAGTATTTT.

The rearrangement uses TRBV10-3 and TRBJ2-1, with 7 bases identical to TRBD1. The CDR3 spans 14 residues. J was trimmed by 1 base and V by 6 bases; bases with no gene match: 3. Germline-derived CDR1 and CDR2 are ENHRY and SYGVKD. The CDR3 DNA is TGTGCCATCAGCCCAGGGGGTTCCTACAATGAGCAGTTCTTC. This codes for CAISPGGSYNEQFF.

This sequence joins TRBV6-5 and TRBJ2-2; D uncertain. Germline V CDR1 and CDR2: MNHEY, SVGAGI. This CDR3 spans 16 amino acids. The V end lost 0 bases, the J end lost 3 bases, and 11 bases lay between the germline ends. CDR3 DNA: TGTGCCAGCAGTTACTCGCAGAGCGCGTACACCGGGGAGCTGTTTTTT. This translates into CASSYSQSAYTGELFF.

The chain joins TRBV5-1 to TRBJ2-3; D may be TRBD2 (7 bases). The CDR3 contains 15 residues. V dropped 3 bases and J dropped 2 bases, with 13 bases sitting between them. Per the germline V gene, CDR1 is SGHRS and CDR2 is YFSETQ. The CDR3 DNA reads as TGCGCCAGCAGCTCCGCGGGGGCCAACACAGATACGCAGTATTTT. This codes for CASSSAGANTDTQYF.

The CDR3 DNA is TGCGCCAGCAGCCAAGCCCTCGGGACAGTTGGTGGGATACATTTT. It is translated as CASSQALGTVGGIHF. The chain has TRBV4-1 and TRBJ1-5; 7 bases are shared with TRBD1. Germline-derived CDR1 and CDR2 are MGHRA and YSYEKL. This CDR3 comprises 15 residues. J lost 16 bases, V lost 1 base, and 16 bases had no gene match.

J is TRBJ1-2 and V is TRBV4-1; D possibly corresponds to TRBD1 (6 bases). Germline lookup yields CDR1 MGHRA and CDR2 YSYEKL. The length of the CDR3 is 15 residues. Trimming took 1 base from V and 5 from J, leaving 14 bases between them. Here the CDR3 reads CASSQVRLGAYGYTF. CDR3 DNA: TGCGCCAGCAGCCAAGTTCGGCTGGGGGCTTATGGCTACACCTTC.

This rearrangement joins TRBV11-2 to TRBJ2-1; 13 bases agree with TRBD2. This CDR3 contains 18 residues. Germline V gene data show CDR1 as SGHAT and CDR2 as FQNNGV. After removal of 5 bases from V and 8 bases from J, the junction contained 15 bases not matched to a gene. CDR3 sequence: CASSINRLAGGHGDEQFF. The CDR3 nucleotides are TGTGCCAGCAGCATAAACCGACTAGCGGGGGGACATGGCGATGAGCAGTTCTTC.

This clone was seen once. The rearrangement links TRBV9 to TRBJ2-5; 9 bases match TRBD1. This CDR3 contains 14 residues. V lost 4 bases and J lost 1; bases outside the gene matches: 2. Per germline, CDR1 SGDLS and CDR2 YYNGEE. CDR3 coding DNA: TGTGCCAGCAGCATGGACAGGGGCCAAGAGACCCAGTACTTC. Amino acid sequence: CASSMDRGQETQYF.

This clone showed up just once. V gene TRBV2 combines with J gene TRBJ2-3, with D possibly matching TRBD1 (6 bases). Trimming took 6 bases from V and 0 from J, leaving 13 bases between them. CDR3 size: 15 residues. From germline, CDR1 is SNHLY and CDR2 FYNNEI. The CDR3 DNA reads TGTGCCAGCAGCCCCCGGACAGCTAGCACAGATACGCAGTATTTT. Residues: CASSPRTASTDTQYF.

This clone came up once. This chain uses TRBV5-1 with TRBJ2-2; 7 nucleotides agree with TRBD1. The trim removed 5 bases at V and 0 bases at J, leaving 4 bases unmatched. CDR3 length: 15 residues. Germline loops: CDR1 SGHRS, CDR2 YFSETQ. CDR3 region: CASSGQGANTGELFF. In DNA, the CDR3 is TGCGCCAGCAGTGGGCAGGGGGCGAACACCGGGGAGCTGTTTTTT.

The chain carries TRBV7-3 and TRBJ2-3, with TRBD2 identical over 8 bases. The CDR3 has 18 residues. After removal of 3 bases from V and 0 bases from J, the junction contained 11 bases not matched to a gene. CDR1 is SGHTA and CDR2 is FQGTGA in the germline V gene. The CDR3 coding sequence is TGTGCCAGCAGCTTGCGTTCCGGGGGGGCCACTAGCACAGATACGCAGTATTTT. This codes for CASSLRSGGATSTDTQYF. The whole variable domain, filled in from reference TRBV7-3 and TRBJ2-3, reads GAGVSQTPSNKVTEKGKYVELRCDPISGHTALYWYRQSLGQGPEFLIYFQGTGAADDSGLPNDRFFAVRPEGSVSTLKIQRTERGDSAVYLCASSLRSGGATSTDTQYFGPGTRLTVL.

The V and J genes are TRBV16 and TRBJ2-1; D is ambiguous. The V end lost 0 bases, the J end lost 0 bases, and 6 bases lay between the germline ends. This CDR3 spans 15 amino acids. Per germline, CDR1 KGHSY and CDR2 FQNENV. The CDR3 DNA reads TGTGCCAGCAGCCAATCCCCGGGCTCCTACAATGAGCAGTTCTTC. This encodes CASSQSPGSYNEQFF. Variable domain in full (rest from reference TRBV16 and TRBJ2-1): GEEVAQTPKHLVRGEGQKAKLYCAPIKGHSYVFWYQQVLKNEFKFLISFQNENVFDETGMPKERFSAKCLPNSPCSLEIQATKLEDSAVYFCASSQSPGSYNEQFFGPGTRLTVL.